This T cell receptor (beta chain) was found in a study of blood T cell repertoires in COVID-19. Germline assignment: CDR1 MDHEN and CDR2 SYDVKM. Trimming cost V 8 bases and J 1 base, with 11 bases left between them. The CDR3 runs to 13 residues. In the authors' workflow: From reference gene primer amplification, estimates of nucleated cell counts were derived. The data were produced by immunoSEQ multiplex PCR, yet TCRdb's version contains in-frame clones alone and is incomplete. The V and J calls and clone size were taken over from that table, and D and trimming were inferred from the DNA. The data contain 250,000 to 300,000 clones, around 90% of them seen just once; the ten biggest clones take up more than 0.95%.

Sequencing input: PBMCs or T cells enriched from blood (not recorded which). The chain joins TRBV28 to TRBJ1-1; no clear D. The clonotype was recovered from a woman in her twenties or thirties who had recovered from COVID-19. The CDR3 loop is CASGETANTEAFF. The CDR3 coding sequence is TGTGCCAGCGGAGAGACGGCGAACACTGAAGCTTTCTTT.